These 29 T cell receptor beta chains originate from one sample sequenced in a study of T cell responses to AZD1222 COVID-19 vaccine. TCRdb keeps only in-frame clones here, not all; method: immunoSEQ multiplex PCR. Of 60,000 to 75,000 clones in the sample, 65% to 90% were seen once. Sequences were derived from peripheral blood, sampled on day 0 of AZD1222 vaccination. These receptors were taken from an adult in good health.

The chain joins TRBV12-5 to TRBJ2-2; the D is unclear. Trimming removed 3 bases from V and 1 base from J, with 6 bases in between. In germline, CDR1 is LGHNT, CDR2 FRNRAP. The CDR3 loop spans 14 amino acids. The CDR3 nucleotides read TGTGCTAGTGGTTTAGGCTGGAACACCGGGGAGCTGTTTTTT. Residues: CASGLGWNTGELFF. Full variable domain (rest looked up from reference TRBV12-5 and TRBJ2-2): DARVTQTPRHKVTEMGQEVTMRCQPILGHNTVFWYRQTMMQGLELLAYFRNRAPLDDSGMPKDRFSAEMPDATLATLKIQPSEPRDSAVYFCASGLGWNTGELFFGEGSRLTVL.

CDR3 nucleotides: TGTGCCAGCAGTTTTCCCCGACAGGTGACTTTCTACGAGCAGTACTTC. It yields the protein CASSFPRQVTFYEQYF. The chain is built from TRBV28 and TRBJ2-7; D is possibly TRBD1 (6 bases). V lost 3 bases to trimming and J lost 3 bases, with 18 bases between them. Germline CDR1 reads MDHEN; CDR2 reads SYDVKM. CDR3 length: 16 residues.

V is TRBV10-2 and J is TRBJ2-5; 7 bases are shared with TRBD2. The CDR3 has 14 amino acids. Germline values: CDR1 WSHSY, CDR2 SAAADI. V was clipped by 4 bases and J by 5 bases; unmatched bases: 7. For the CDR3, the DNA is TGCGCCAGCAGTGTTGCGGGAGTTTTTGAGACCCAGTACTTC. It encodes CASSVAGVFETQYF.

The chain has TRBV6-1 and TRBJ2-5; D unclear. CDR3 size: 12 residues. The V gene lost 0 bases and the J gene lost 5 bases, with 4 bases spanning the gap. The germline V gene encodes CDR1 MNHNS and CDR2 SASEGT. CDR3 loop: CASSEAFETQYF. The CDR3 region has the DNA TGTGCCAGCAGTGAAGCGTTTGAGACCCAGTACTTC.

This rearrangement joins TRBV5-1 to TRBJ2-1, with 8 bases fitting TRBD2. With 4 bases clipped from V and 6 bases from J, the junction kept 6 bases outside the gene matches. CDR3 length: 14 amino acids. CDR1 SGHRS and CDR2 YFSETQ come from the germline V gene. This CDR3 is CASSTDGRGNEQFF. The DNA of the CDR3 is TGCGCCAGCAGCACAGACGGGAGGGGCAATGAGCAGTTCTTC.

The chain carries TRBV12-5 and TRBJ2-7; the D gene is possibly TRBD2 (5 bases). Trimming took off 5 bases at V and 2 bases at J, with 13 bases between the two ends. The CDR3 has 14 amino acids. Germline V gene lookup returns CDR1 LGHNT and CDR2 FRNRAP. The CDR3, as DNA: TGTGCTAGTGGTGCCCGGGATCCCACCTACGAGCAGTACTTC. This translates into CASGARDPTYEQYF.

The chain combines TRBV5-4 with TRBJ1-2; D is ambiguous. Germline V gene lookup returns CDR1 SGHNT and CDR2 YYREEE (reference sequence). CDR3 size: 14 residues. Trimming removed 4 bases from V and 0 bases from J, with 10 bases in between. CDR3 DNA: TGTGCCAGCAGCGCAGGAATTTCTAACTATGGCTACACCTTC. Protein: CASSAGISNYGYTF.

The rearrangement links TRBV2 to TRBJ2-7, with D perhaps being TRBD1 or TRBD2 (6 bases each). The CDR3 covers 16 residues. V was trimmed by 8 bases and J by 4 bases, leaving 24 bases between them. The germline V gene encodes CDR1 SNHLY and CDR2 FYNNEI. CDR3 sequence: CASEKGWRDNQYEQYV. CDR3 nucleotide sequence: TGTGCCAGCGAGAAGGGGTGGAGGGACAACCAATACGAGCAGTACGTC.

The chain carries TRBV11-3 and TRBJ2-1; no definite D call. CDR1 is SGHNT, CDR2 YENEEA, per germline. The CDR3 contains 14 residues. Trimming took off 3 bases at V and 4 bases at J, with 10 bases between the two ends. The CDR3 sequence is CASSFGQLYNEQFF. DNA of the CDR3: TGTGCCAGCAGCTTCGGCCAGCTTTACAATGAGCAGTTCTTC.

This clone was seen once. The chain combines TRBV24-1 with TRBJ2-1; D is perhaps TRBD1 (5 bases). Trimming took 5 bases from V and 3 from J, leaving 16 bases between them. The length of the CDR3 is 16 residues. CDR1 and CDR2 from the germline V gene are KGHDR and SFDVKD. The CDR3 DNA is TGTGCCACCAGTGCCAAGGCAGGGTCCGTCTACAATGAGCAGTTCTTC. It encodes CATSAKAGSVYNEQFF.

This chain uses TRBV10-3 with TRBJ1-2; 9 bases align to TRBD1. The V gene end was trimmed by 10 bases and the J gene end by 3 bases; junction bases not matched to a gene: 6. CDR1 and CDR2 (germline): ENHRY, SYGVKD. This CDR3 has 13 residues. The CDR3 spells CANQRDRDYGYTF. The CDR3 DNA reads as TGTGCCAACCAACGGGACAGGGACTATGGCTACACCTTC.

The chain has TRBV25-1 and TRBJ1-2, with D perhaps TRBD1 (5 bases). The CDR3 has 13 residues. Looked up from germline, CDR1 is MGHDK and CDR2 is SYGVNS. V lost 2 bases to trimming and J lost 1 base, with 5 bases between them. Here the CDR3 reads CASSEQGNYGYTF. For the CDR3, the DNA is TGTGCCAGCAGTGAACAGGGTAACTATGGCTACACCTTC.

V is TRBV3-1 (or the pseudogene TRBV3-2) and J is TRBJ2-2; D gene ambiguous. Between the trimmed V and J ends, which lost 8 bases and 7 bases, there was a span of 17 bases. Germline lookup yields CDR1 LGHDT and CDR2 YNNKEL (reference sequence). The CDR3 is 14 residues long. The CDR3 DNA follows: TGTGCCAGCTCCCCCCCGCGCCGGAACGGGGAGCTGTTTTTT. Protein sequence: CASSPPRRNGELFF.

The rearrangement uses TRBV13 and TRBJ1-2; TRBD1 might be the D (5 bases). Trimming took off 11 bases at V and 5 bases at J, with 18 bases between the two ends. The CDR3 loop spans 13 amino acids. Per germline, CDR1 PRHDT and CDR2 FYEKMQ (reference sequence). CDR3 DNA sequence: TGTGCCCAAGGGGATAGCTTCGGGTATGGCTACACCTTC. Residues: CAQGDSFGYGYTF. Variable domain in full (rest from reference TRBV13 and TRBJ1-2): AAGVIQSPRHLIKEKRETATLKCYPIPRHDTVYWYQQGPGQDPQFLISFYEKMQSDKGSIPDRFSAQQFSDYHSELNMSSLELGDSALYFCAQGDSFGYGYTFGSGTRLTVV.

The rearrangement uses TRBV7-2 and TRBJ2-1; D unresolved. This CDR3 has 15 residues. V lost 5 bases, J lost 3 bases, and 14 bases lay in between. Germline CDR1 and CDR2: SGHTA and FQGNSA. CDR3 loop: CASSPSRTLYNEQFF. In DNA, the CDR3 is TGTGCCAGCAGCCCCTCGAGGACCCTCTACAATGAGCAGTTCTTC. Variable domain in full (rest from reference TRBV7-2 and TRBJ2-1): GAGVSQSPSNKVTEKGKDVELRCDPISGHTALYWYRQSLGQGLEFLIYFQGNSAPDKSGLPSDRFSAERTGGSVSTLTIQRTQQEDSAVYLCASSPSRTLYNEQFFGPGTRLTVL.

The CDR3 sequence: CASSAAQSNTEAFF. CDR3 coding DNA: TGTGCCAGCAGTGCCGCACAGTCGAACACTGAAGCTTTCTTT. The rearrangement joins TRBV2 to TRBJ1-1; D gene ambiguous. CDR3 length: 14 residues. Trimming cost V 4 bases and J 1 base, with 10 bases left between them. Germline CDR1 SNHLY, CDR2 FYNNEI.

This sequence joins TRBV6-5 and TRBJ2-7; TRBD1 might be the D (5 bases). The ends were cut back, 7 bases at V and 2 bases at J, with 12 bases in the middle. Germline CDR1 and CDR2: MNHEY and SVGAGI. This CDR3 has 13 residues. This CDR3 is CASISGQTYEQYF. In DNA form, the CDR3 reads TGTGCCAGCATATCAGGGCAAACCTACGAGCAGTACTTC.

The gene calls are TRBV9 and TRBJ2-1; the D gene is possibly TRBD2 (5 bases). This CDR3 contains 16 residues. V was trimmed by 0 bases and J by 1 base, leaving 11 bases between them. Germline-derived CDR1 and CDR2 are SGDLS and YYNGEE. Written as DNA, the CDR3 is TGTGCCAGCAGCGTAGGGACGGGGATTTCCTACAATGAGCAGTTCTTC. Encoded protein: CASSVGTGISYNEQFF.

This rearrangement joins TRBV4-1 to TRBJ1-5; D is unresolved. Germline V lookup: CDR1 MGHRA, CDR2 YSYEKL. The CDR3 extends over 16 amino acids. V dropped 0 bases and J dropped 7 bases, with 16 bases sitting between them. CDR3 region: CASSQDEGTHVQPQHF. The CDR3 DNA is TGCGCCAGCAGCCAAGATGAGGGAACGCACGTCCAGCCCCAGCATTTT.

The rearrangement uses TRBV28 and TRBJ1-5; TRBD1 agrees at 7 bases. The CDR3 sequence is 15 residues long. The V segment lost 5 bases and the J segment 2 bases; nucleotides outside the gene matches: 6. Germline CDR1 and CDR2: MDHEN and SYDVKM. CDR3 sequence reads: CASSPAGTGNQPQHF. As DNA, the CDR3 is TGTGCCAGCAGTCCAGCCGGGACAGGCAATCAGCCCCAGCATTTT.

This chain links TRBV19 with TRBJ1-3, with D possibly matching TRBD1 (5 bases). V lost 7 bases and J 0 bases, leaving 10 bases between the germline ends. Germline V gives CDR1 LNHDA, CDR2 SQIVND (reference sequence). The CDR3 loop spans 14 amino acids. The chain's CDR3 is CASTHRSSGNTIYF. The CDR3 bases are TGTGCCAGTACCCACAGGTCCTCTGGAAACACCATATATTTT. Based on the CDR3 plus reference TRBV19 and TRBJ1-3, the full variable domain is DGGITQSPKYLFRKEGQNVTLSCEQNLNHDAMYWYRQDPGQGLRLIYYSQIVNDFQKGDIAEGYSVSREKKESFPLTVTSAQKNPTAFYLCASTHRSSGNTIYFGEGSWLTVV.

The chain has TRBV7-9 and TRBJ2-3; D not resolved. The CDR3 runs 15 residues. V lost 4 bases to trimming and J lost 14 bases, with 25 bases between them. From germline, CDR1 is SEHNR and CDR2 FQNEAQ (reference sequence). CDR3 loop: CASSSIPAGPETWYF. The CDR3 DNA follows: TGTGCCAGCAGCTCCATCCCTGCAGGCCCTGAAACTTGGTATTTT.

This clone has a handful of counts. This chain uses TRBV7-9 with TRBJ1-1; possibly TRBD1 for D (6 bases). V gave up 5 bases and J gave up 4 bases, with 14 bases separating them. CDR3 length: 14 amino acids. CDR1 SEHNR and CDR2 FQNEAQ come from the germline V gene (reference sequence). Written as DNA, the CDR3 is TGTGCCAGCAGCGCCAGGGAGGGGGTCACTGAAGCTTTCTTT. Translated: CASSAREGVTEAFF.

The chain carries TRBV27 and TRBJ2-2, with D unresolved. CDR3 length equals 13 residues. Trimming took off 3 bases at V and 8 bases at J, with 10 bases between the two ends. CDR1 and CDR2 from the germline V gene are MNHEY and SMNVEV (reference sequence). The CDR3 is CASSFEPGGELFF. CDR3 DNA: TGTGCCAGCAGTTTCGAGCCAGGAGGGGAGCTGTTTTTT.

This chain connects TRBV5-1 to TRBJ2-2; D is perhaps TRBD2 (6 bases). Germline-derived CDR1 and CDR2 are SGHRS and YFSETQ. V was clipped by 1 base and J by 3 bases, with 10 bases between them. The CDR3 loop spans 15 amino acids. CDR3 DNA sequence: TGCGCCAGCAGCTTGCCGGGAGTGGACACCGGGGAGCTGTTTTTT. Amino acids: CASSLPGVDTGELFF.

The chain couples TRBV19 to TRBJ1-6, with D perhaps matching TRBD1 (5 bases). The CDR3 has 14 residues. The ends were cut back, 5 bases at V and 9 bases at J, with 14 bases in the middle. Germline V gene lookup returns CDR1 LNHDA and CDR2 SQIVND (reference sequence). In DNA form, the CDR3 reads TGTGCCAGTAGTCTTGGGACGGTCCGTTCACCCCTCCACTTT. Translated: CASSLGTVRSPLHF.

This clone was counted between two and nine times. V usage is TRBV3-1 (or the pseudogene TRBV3-2) and J usage is TRBJ1-2; TRBD1 is a possible D gene (5 bases). The CDR3 is made up of 13 amino acids. V was cut by 3 bases and J by 3 bases, with 8 bases left in between. Germline lookup yields CDR1 LGHDT and CDR2 YNNKEL (reference sequence). The DNA for the CDR3 is TGTGCCAGCAGCCAGGGGCTCGACTATGGCTACACCTTC. Amino acids: CASSQGLDYGYTF.

The chain recombines TRBV6-4 with TRBJ2-4; the D is unclear. This CDR3 region has 13 residues. V dropped 3 bases and J dropped 9 bases, with 12 bases sitting between them. The germline gives CDR1 MRHNA, CDR2 SNTAGT. The CDR3 DNA is TGTGCCAGCAGTGAGGAGAGACTTGGCATTCAGTACTTC. This gives the protein CASSEERLGIQYF.

The rearrangement links TRBV5-4 to TRBJ1-2; 8 positions match TRBD1. The CDR3 runs 16 residues. Trimming removed 0 bases from V and 1 base from J; junction bases left unmatched: 5. Germline V gene data show CDR1 as SGHNT and CDR2 as YYREEE (reference sequence). CDR3 in DNA: TGTGCCAGCAGCTTGGCCCTAGGACAGGGTAACTATGGCTACACCTTC. Protein product: CASSLALGQGNYGYTF.